This T cell receptor beta chain was documented in a study of blood T cell repertoires in COVID-19. Study context: Samples taken during acute and convalescent COVID-19 were collected in the United States, Italy and Spain. Sample material is recorded as cDNA or gDNA derived from T cells, B-cell-depleted T cells, or PBMCs.

Across 20 to 25 US areas, participants ranged in age from 18 to 89 years. Two negative PCRs, clearance, or symptom resolution characterized the recovered Cohort 3 donors. This clone was seen only a few times. V lost 6 bases to trimming and J lost 14 bases, with 25 bases between them. The CDR3 covers 14 residues. CDR1 is SNHLY, CDR2 FYNNEI, per germline. The table came from immunoSEQ multiplex PCR; TCRdb's copy has only in-frame clones and leaves some out. The sample holds 110,000 to 150,000 clones, roughly 80% seen once. This TCR was sampled from a woman aged 50 to 60 who had recovered from COVID-19. The J gene is TRBJ1-1, the V gene TRBV2, with D maybe TRBD1 (5 bases). Sequences were obtained from PBMCs or T cells enriched from blood (not recorded which). CDR3 residues: CASRRELTGRVRFF. The CDR3 DNA reads as TGTGCCAGCAGGCGGGAGTTAACAGGCCGGGTCCGGTTCTTT.